This T cell receptor (beta chain) came from a study of human T cells and chemical hapten exposure. Study overall: The study enrolled mostly female patients with alopecia areata, totalis or universalis.

MiXCR was run by TCRdb on the RACE reads, yielding one entry per CDR3 protein. The repertoire holds about 360,000 distinct CDR3 sequences, with approximately 6.3% as singletons. This CDR3 has 13 amino acids. CDR1 is DFQATT and CDR2 is SNEGSKA in the germline V gene (reference sequence). V was shortened by 7 bases and J by 3 bases, with 16 bases between the two germline ends. Time point noted: patch test 1, 2 weeks after DPC sensitization. Stated treatment: therapeutic diphenylcyclopropenone sensitization with weekly scalp DPC. This clonotype was recorded at least ten times. The source material was whole blood, sampled in connection with sensitization to the hapten diphenylcyclopropenone (DPC). V is TRBV20-1 and J is TRBJ2-7, with no clear D. The sequence was collected from a woman in her late teens or twenties with alopecia areata. Some clones in this sample may be carry-over from other donors' samples. The CDR3 nucleotides are TGCAGTGTTCAGAGGTCCCCGGTCTACGAGCAGTACTTC. It yields the protein CSVQRSPVYEQYF.